This TCR beta chain was observed in a study of beta chain features in type 1 diabetes. Study observations and caveats: Sequencing the cDNA could make cells with high TCR expression show up more than they should.

Expressed TCRB transcripts were sequenced because the isolated RNA had all been reverse transcribed beforehand. The assay was immunoSEQ multiplex PCR, and TCRdb's table has in-frame clones only and misses some. The sample contains 350,000 to 450,000 clones, about 15% of which appear only once. Purity exceeding 98% was reached by all sorted populations. This clone occurred a few times. Its target is unknown. This CDR3 region has 14 residues. Per the germline V gene, CDR1 is SGDLS and CDR2 is YYNGEE. Trimming stripped 0 bases from V and 5 bases from J, with 9 bases between. The sequenced material came from naive CD4+ T cells from blood. This rearrangement joins TRBV9 to TRBJ2-1; TRBD1 is a possible D gene (5 bases). This TCR was sampled from a man aged 30 to 45 in good health. CDR3 DNA sequence: TGTGCCAGCAGCGTAGAAGGGGTAAACAATGAGCAGTTCTTC. Protein: CASSVEGVNNEQFF.